The 20 T cell receptor beta chains presented below share a single source sample, sequenced in a study of shared clonotypes between healthy human individuals. Naive CD8 cells lacked CD45RO and underwent positive selection for CCR7, leaving out terminally differentiated effector memory CD45RA+ cells. Generated by immunoSEQ multiplex PCR, the TCRdb table keeps only in-frame clones and is missing some. This table has about 2.1 million clones, around 95% appearing once. The sample was naive CD8+ T cells from PBMCs. The receptors derive from a man aged 18 to 29 in good health. Some clones in this sample may be carry-over from other donors' samples.

This chain links TRBV4-1 with TRBJ1-1, with D possibly being TRBD1 (6 bases). CDR1 is MGHRA, CDR2 YSYEKL, per germline. V lost 5 bases to trimming and J lost 0 bases, with 13 bases between them. This CDR3 contains 15 residues. The CDR3 bases are TGCGCCAGCAGCTCGCACAGGGCTCTGAACACTGAAGCTTTCTTT. It encodes CASSSHRALNTEAFF.

The chain uses TRBV2 and TRBJ1-2; TRBD1 is a possible D gene (6 bases). With 11 bases removed from V and 6 bases from J, the gap between germline ends came to 22 bases. This CDR3 has 14 amino acids. Germline V gene sequence: CDR1 SNHLY, CDR2 FYNNEI. In nucleotides, the CDR3 is TGTGCCCGACAGAACCAAAAATGGACAGATGGCTACACCTTC. This encodes CARQNQKWTDGYTF.

The count of this clone is one. The genes are TRBV5-6 and TRBJ1-1; 10 bases agree with TRBD1. Per the germline V gene, CDR1 is SGHDT and CDR2 is YYEEEE. The CDR3 contains 15 residues. Trimming took 4 bases from V and 4 from J; bases not matched to a gene: 7. CDR3 loop: CASSPRQGAGTEAFF. CDR3 sequence (DNA): TGTGCCAGCAGCCCTCGACAGGGGGCAGGCACTGAAGCTTTCTTT.

This chain connects TRBV7-2 to TRBJ2-7; D possibly corresponds to TRBD2 (6 bases). V dropped 2 bases and J dropped 4 bases, with 15 bases sitting between them. CDR1 is SGHTA and CDR2 is FQGNSA in the germline V gene. The CDR3 covers 15 residues. The CDR3, as DNA: TGTGCCAGCAGCTTATACTCCCTTGGAGGGTACGAGCAGTACTTC. This sequence encodes CASSLYSLGGYEQYF. Filled out from reference TRBV7-2 and TRBJ2-7, the complete variable domain reads GAGVSQSPSNKVTEKGKDVELRCDPISGHTALYWYRQSLGQGLEFLIYFQGNSAPDKSGLPSDRFSAERTGGSVSTLTIQRTQQEDSAVYLCASSLYSLGGYEQYFGPGTRLTVT.

This rearrangement joins TRBV29-1 to TRBJ2-7; the D gene could be TRBD1 or TRBD2 (5 bases each). V was shortened by 5 bases and J by 6 bases, with 11 bases between the two germline ends. The CDR3 totals 11 residues. The germline CDR1 and CDR2 sequences are SQVTM and ANQGSEA. The CDR3 coding sequence is TGCAGCGTTCCTGATGGGGGCGAGCAGTACTTC. This gives the protein CSVPDGGEQYF.

V usage is TRBV4-1 and J usage is TRBJ2-2, with a weak D call TRBD2 (6 bases). The CDR3 covers 19 residues. Trimming cost V 0 bases and J 1 base, with 18 bases left between them. CDR1 and CDR2 (germline): MGHRA, YSYEKL. The CDR3 loop is CASSQDPILGGLNTGELFF. Written as DNA, the CDR3 is TGCGCCAGCAGCCAAGATCCCATTTTGGGGGGACTGAACACCGGGGAGCTGTTTTTT.

This CDR3 is CASSLGETADTQYF. The CDR3 bases are TGTGCCAGCAGCTTAGGGGAAACGGCAGATACGCAGTATTTT. The chain employs TRBV7-2 and TRBJ2-3; D gene unclear. The germline V gene has CDR1 SGHTA and CDR2 FQGNSA. The length of the CDR3 is 14 residues. V was pared by 1 base and J by 4 bases, with 9 bases between. Based on the CDR3 plus reference TRBV7-2 and TRBJ2-3, the full variable domain is GAGVSQSPSNKVTEKGKDVELRCDPISGHTALYWYRQSLGQGLEFLIYFQGNSAPDKSGLPSDRFSAERTGGSVSTLTIQRTQQEDSAVYLCASSLGETADTQYFGPGTRLTVL.

The chain uses TRBV6-1 and TRBJ2-3; D unclear. This CDR3 spans 13 amino acids. CDR1 is MNHNS, CDR2 SASEGT, per germline. V was shortened by 2 bases and J by 5 bases, with 8 bases between the two germline ends. In DNA, the CDR3 is TGTGCCAGCAGTGAATCTGAAAGAGATACGCAGTATTTT. Translating gives CASSESERDTQYF.

As for this clone: In the same sample, other DNA sequences code for this CDR3. The gene calls are TRBV7-2 and TRBJ2-1; the match to TRBD2 covers 9 bases. CDR1 and CDR2 (germline): SGHTA, FQGNSA. V shed 2 bases, J shed 4 bases, and the junction held 3 bases outside the gene matches. This CDR3 has 15 amino acids. Written as DNA, the CDR3 is TGTGCCAGCAGCTTATTAGCGGGAGAGTACAATGAGCAGTTCTTC. Its protein is CASSLLAGEYNEQFF.

The V call is TRBV30, the J call TRBJ2-7; 7 bases align to TRBD2. Germline CDR1 GTSNPN, CDR2 SVGIG (reference sequence). The CDR3 length is 14 residues. Trimming at V came to 4 bases and at J to 9 bases, leaving 15 bases not matched to a gene. CDR3 nucleotides: TGTGCCTGGACTTACCTCAAGGGAGGGGACGGGCAGTACTTC. Protein: CAWTYLKGGDGQYF.

This chain uses TRBV11-1 with TRBJ1-1; D might be TRBD1 (5 bases). The CDR3 extends over 14 amino acids. Germline V lookup: CDR1 SGHAT, CDR2 FQDESV (reference sequence). V was pared by 7 bases and J by 2 bases, with 14 bases between. CDR3 in amino acids: CASTNGAHNTEAFF. DNA of the CDR3: TGTGCCAGCACCAACGGGGCGCACAACACTGAAGCTTTCTTT.

This chain connects TRBV7-6 to TRBJ2-1; TRBD2 matches at 14 bases. The CDR3 length is 16 residues. Germline trimming cut 5 bases from V and 7 bases from J; bases unmatched to any gene: 7. Per germline, CDR1 SGHVS and CDR2 FNYEAQ. CDR3 coding DNA: TGTGCCAGCAGCCCGGGGACTAGCGGGAGTGGTAATGAGCAGTTCTTC. It encodes CASSPGTSGSGNEQFF.

The rearrangement joins TRBV7-9 to TRBJ2-1; the D gene could be TRBD1 or TRBD2 (5 bases each). The germline CDR1 and CDR2 sequences are SEHNR and FQNEAQ (reference sequence). The CDR3 runs to 16 residues. V was shortened by 7 bases and J by 0 bases, with 16 bases between the two germline ends. The CDR3, as DNA: TGTGCCAGCACCGAGCGCCGGGGCACCTCCTACAATGAGCAGTTCTTC. As protein: CASTERRGTSYNEQFF.

V and J are TRBV4-1 and TRBJ2-7; D is unresolved. There are 15 residues in the CDR3. The germline V and J ends were trimmed by 8 bases and 0 bases, with 17 bases remaining between them. CDR1 and CDR2 (germline): MGHRA, YSYEKL. The CDR3 region is CASRLVGEFSYEQYF. DNA for the CDR3: TGCGCCAGCCGCCTGGTAGGAGAGTTCTCCTACGAGCAGTACTTC.

The chain carries TRBV6-5 and TRBJ2-5, with a possible D match to TRBD1 (6 bases). Matching the DNA end better, TRBJ2-7 makes the J call doubtful. The CDR3 is made up of 14 amino acids. CDR1 MNHEY and CDR2 SVGAGI come from the germline V gene. The CDR3 DNA sequence: TGTGCCAGCGGGAGAACAGGGTCTTGGGACGAGCAGTACTTC. It specifies CASGRTGSWDEQYF.

In regard to this clone: At the DNA level, this CDR3 is encoded by other sequences in the same sample as well. V and J are TRBV28 and TRBJ2-1, with 11 bases identical to TRBD2. This CDR3 contains 15 residues. The V segment lost 5 bases and the J segment 4 bases; nucleotides outside the gene matches: 4. The germline gives CDR1 MDHEN, CDR2 SYDVKM. CDR3 amino acids: CASSPGLAVYNEQFF. The DNA for the CDR3 is TGTGCCAGCAGTCCGGGACTAGCGGTTTACAATGAGCAGTTCTTC.

The chain carries TRBV7-9 and TRBJ2-1; D unresolved. This CDR3 is built from 14 residues. The germline V gene encodes CDR1 SEHNR and CDR2 FQNEAQ (reference sequence). V was pared by 6 bases and J by 0 bases, with 9 bases between. CDR3 loop: CASRSVSSYNEQFF. CDR3 sequence (DNA): TGTGCCAGCAGAAGCGTCAGCTCCTACAATGAGCAGTTCTTC.

The chain joins TRBV18 to TRBJ1-4; 8 bases line up with TRBD1. This CDR3 has 15 amino acids. The V gene end was trimmed by 1 base and the J gene end by 7 bases; junction bases not matched to a gene: 5. Germline V gene data show CDR1 as KGHSH and CDR2 as LQKENI. CDR3 loop: CASSPQGRGLEKLFF. The CDR3 coding sequence is TGTGCCAGCTCACCACAGGGCAGGGGGCTTGAAAAACTGTTTTTT. Supplemented by reference TRBV18 and TRBJ1-4, the full variable domain reads NAGVMQNPRHLVRRRGQEARLRCSPMKGHSHVYWYRQLPEEGLKFMVYLQKENIIDESGMPKERFSAEFPKEGPSILRIQQVVRGDSAAYFCASSPQGRGLEKLFFGSGTQLSVL.

The genes are TRBV9 and TRBJ2-1; D is unclear. This CDR3 region has 15 residues. Germline CDR1 reads SGDLS; CDR2 reads YYNGEE. Trimming took 0 bases from V and 2 from J, leaving 9 bases between them. In nucleotides, the CDR3 is TGTGCCAGCAGCGTAGCCAGCTTAACCTACAATGAGCAGTTCTTC. Protein: CASSVASLTYNEQFF.

The V call is TRBV28, the J call TRBJ2-3; no clear D. This CDR3 contains 16 residues. The germline V gene has CDR1 MDHEN and CDR2 SYDVKM. The ends were cut back, 8 bases at V and 0 bases at J, with 18 bases in the middle. The CDR3 protein is CASSLLTTRSTDTQYF. The CDR3 DNA follows: TGTGCCAGCTCCCTACTAACAACAAGGAGCACAGATACGCAGTATTTT.